One sample yielded the 32 T cell receptor beta chains listed below, sequenced in a study of siplizumab effects on memory and regulatory T cells. Using immunoSEQ multiplex PCR, the repertoire was profiled, and TCRdb retains in-frame clones only, with some absent. Seen here are more than 85,000 clones, approximately 90% observed once, and the top ten hold more than 14%. The sequencing sample was made of CD4+ T cells sorted from blood. The source is a human donor in good health.

For the CDR3, the DNA is TGCGCCAGCAGCTTATCCGACAGGGTCTCAGGGACCCAGTACTTC. This encodes CASSLSDRVSGTQYF. The chain joins TRBV5-1 to TRBJ2-5; 7 bases align to TRBD1. This CDR3 is built from 15 residues. CDR1 is SGHRS and CDR2 is YFSETQ in the germline V gene. V shed 2 bases, J shed 7 bases, and the junction held 11 bases outside the gene matches.

The chain carries TRBV29-1 and TRBJ2-1; 7 bases map to TRBD1. CDR3 length equals 14 residues. Germline values: CDR1 SQVTM, CDR2 ANQGSEA. The trim removed 7 bases at V and 6 bases at J, leaving 12 bases unmatched. DNA of the CDR3: TGCAGCGCCCAGGACAGGTGGGTCTCCAATGAGCAGTTCTTC. Its translation: CSAQDRWVSNEQFF.

The chain recombines TRBV19 with TRBJ2-2, with D perhaps matching TRBD1 (6 bases). V was trimmed by 3 bases and J by 3 bases, leaving 8 bases between them. This CDR3 spans 14 amino acids. The germline V gene encodes CDR1 LNHDA and CDR2 SQIVND (reference sequence). CDR3 DNA sequence: TGTGCCAGTAGTATTTCAGGGGACACCGGGGAGCTGTTTTTT. Residues: CASSISGDTGELFF.

The chain recombines TRBV19 with TRBJ1-5; D gene unclear. The ends were cut back, 9 bases at V and 6 bases at J, with 12 bases in the middle. This CDR3 has 12 amino acids. Germline V CDR1 and CDR2: LNHDA, SQIVND (reference sequence). CDR3 bases: TGTGCCAGCGCCTTGTTAGGTCAGCCCCAGCATTTT. Translating it yields CASALLGQPQHF.

This chain uses TRBV9 with TRBJ2-5; 10 bases map to TRBD2. With 4 bases clipped from V and 5 bases from J, the junction kept 8 bases outside the gene matches. This CDR3 is built from 15 residues. The V gene's germline CDR1 is SGDLS and CDR2 YYNGEE. CDR3 nucleotides: TGTGCCAGCAGCTCACACAGAGCGGGAGGGGAGACCCAGTACTTC. Translating it yields CASSSHRAGGETQYF.

The J gene is TRBJ2-1, the V gene TRBV19, with D perhaps given as TRBD1 or TRBD2 (5 bases each). CDR3 length: 18 amino acids. Trimming pared 2 bases from V and 4 bases from J, leaving 21 bases between. Germline CDR1 reads LNHDA; CDR2 reads SQIVND (reference sequence). The CDR3 protein is CASSISPTRGRAYNEQFF. CDR3 bases: TGTGCCAGTAGTATAAGCCCAACTAGGGGAAGGGCATACAATGAGCAGTTCTTC.

The genes are TRBV27 and TRBJ2-3; perhaps D is TRBD1 or TRBD2 (5 bases each). V was trimmed by 7 bases and J by 0 bases, leaving 11 bases between them. The CDR3 runs 14 residues. Germline V gives CDR1 MNHEY, CDR2 SMNVEV (reference sequence). The CDR3 loop reads CASKVGESTDTQYF. Here the CDR3 DNA reads TGTGCCAGCAAGGTGGGGGAAAGCACAGATACGCAGTATTTT.

The rearrangement links TRBV6-4 to TRBJ1-2; 7 bases fit TRBD1. Trimming at V came to 5 bases and at J to 8 bases, leaving 8 bases not matched to a gene. The CDR3 covers 13 residues. Per germline, CDR1 MRHNA and CDR2 SNTAGT. CDR3 bases: TGTGCCAGCAGTTCCCGACAGGGAAGGGGCTACACCTTC. It encodes CASSSRQGRGYTF.

The V gene is TRBV7-9, the J gene TRBJ1-1, with D unclear. The germline V gene has CDR1 SEHNR and CDR2 FQNEAQ (reference sequence). V gave up 2 bases and J gave up 1 base, with 5 bases separating them. The length of the CDR3 is 13 residues. This CDR3 reads CASSLQQNTEAFF. As DNA, the CDR3 is TGTGCCAGCAGCTTACAGCAGAACACTGAAGCTTTCTTT.

The V and J genes are TRBV9 and TRBJ2-2, with a tentative D call TRBD2 (5 bases). CDR3 length: 15 residues. V shed 3 bases and J shed 0 bases, with 9 bases lying between them. Germline V lookup: CDR1 SGDLS, CDR2 YYNGEE. The DNA for the CDR3 is TGTGCCAGCAGCGCCAGAGGGACGAACACCGGGGAGCTGTTTTTT. Protein product: CASSARGTNTGELFF.

The rearrangement links TRBV7-8 to TRBJ2-3; 8 bases align to TRBD2. The CDR3 consists of 14 residues. Per germline, CDR1 SGHVS and CDR2 FQNEAQ. J gave up 4 bases and V 6 bases, and 6 bases lay outside the gene matches. CDR3 bases: TGTGCCAGCAGTCCGGGAGGGCGGCCAGATACGCAGTATTTT. Protein product: CASSPGGRPDTQYF.

The CDR3 DNA reads as TGTGCCAGCAGTGAAAGCACGAGCGGGAGGGCCGGTTGGTTCTTC. It yields the protein CASSESTSGRAGWFF. The chain uses TRBV6-1 and TRBJ2-1, with 10 bases aligning to TRBD2. V gave up 2 bases and J gave up 15 bases; unmatched junction bases: 13. Looked up from germline, CDR1 is MNHNS and CDR2 is SASEGT. This CDR3 is 15 amino acids long.

This chain links TRBV28 with TRBJ2-1; D possibly corresponds to TRBD2 (6 bases). V was shortened by 7 bases and J by 7 bases, with 14 bases between the two germline ends. Germline values: CDR1 MDHEN, CDR2 SYDVKM. The CDR3 runs to 13 residues. In DNA, the CDR3 is TGTGCCAGCACTTCCGGGGCGGGAAATGAGCAGTTCTTC. Its protein product is CASTSGAGNEQFF.

The V call is TRBV11-3, the J call TRBJ2-2, with 7 bases that match TRBD1. Germline CDR1 SGHNT, CDR2 YENEEA. Trimming at V came to 5 bases and at J to 1 base, leaving 10 bases not matched to a gene. The CDR3 is 17 residues long. CDR3 region: CASSLQVGTVNTGELFF. CDR3 in DNA: TGTGCCAGCAGCCTTCAAGTGGGGACAGTGAACACCGGGGAGCTGTTTTTT.

The CDR3 region has the DNA TGTGCCAGTAGTATAAGCGGGAGGCCAAAGGGAAATGAGCAGTTCTTC. Residues: CASSISGRPKGNEQFF. The J gene is TRBJ2-1, the V gene TRBV19; 9 bases line up with TRBD2. Germline CDR1 and CDR2: LNHDA and SQIVND (reference sequence). J was trimmed by 7 bases and V by 2 bases; bases with no gene match: 9. There are 16 residues in the CDR3.

This chain joins TRBV5-1 and TRBJ2-2, with D tentatively TRBD2 (6 bases). Trimming removed 3 bases from V and 5 bases from J, with 14 bases in between. This CDR3 contains 15 residues. CDR1 SGHRS and CDR2 YFSETQ come from the germline V gene. In DNA form, the CDR3 reads TGCGCCAGCAGCTGGGGCGGGACTCCGACCGGGGAGCTGTTTTTT. Its translation: CASSWGGTPTGELFF.

V is TRBV4-1 and J is TRBJ2-3; 8 positions agree with TRBD2. V was clipped by 3 bases and J by 2 bases; unmatched bases: 10. Germline values: CDR1 MGHRA, CDR2 YSYEKL. The length of the CDR3 is 17 residues. Here the CDR3 DNA reads TGCGCCAGCAGCCAGGGGATCGAGCGGGGGCCCACAGATACGCAGTATTTT. It is translated as CASSQGIERGPTDTQYF.

J is TRBJ1-2 and V is TRBV7-8; TRBD1 matches at 8 bases. The CDR3 totals 15 residues. The V segment lost 5 bases and the J segment 8 bases; nucleotides outside the gene matches: 13. Germline CDR1 is SGHVS and CDR2 is FQNEAQ. The CDR3 is CASSAAGQGAGGYTF. The DNA for the CDR3 is TGTGCCAGCAGCGCAGCAGGGCAGGGGGCGGGAGGCTACACCTTC.

The chain links TRBV6-6 to TRBJ1-5, with a possible D match to TRBD1 (6 bases). V was clipped by 6 bases and J by 6 bases, with 15 bases between them. The CDR3 loop spans 14 amino acids. CDR1 and CDR2 from the germline V gene are MNHNY and SVGAGI (reference sequence). As DNA, the CDR3 is TGTGCCAGCAGGCTCAGGGGACCCCGTCAGCCCCAGCATTTT. This encodes CASRLRGPRQPQHF.

V is TRBV7-2 and J is TRBJ2-1, with D possibly being TRBD2 (6 bases). Trimming left V 1 base short and J 7 bases short, with 11 bases between. Germline CDR1 and CDR2: SGHTA and FQGNSA. This CDR3 region has 14 residues. CDR3 nucleotide sequence: TGTGCCAGCAGCTTAGTTAGACTAGGGAATGAGCAGTTCTTC. This codes for CASSLVRLGNEQFF.

The chain uses TRBV5-1 and TRBJ2-3; 8 nucleotides line up with TRBD2. After removal of 0 bases from V and 5 bases from J, the junction contained 5 bases not matched to a gene. This CDR3 contains 15 residues. In germline, CDR1 is SGHRS, CDR2 YFSETQ. The CDR3 loop is CASSLVGGRLDTQYF. The CDR3 bases are TGCGCCAGCAGCTTGGTAGGCGGGAGGTTAGATACGCAGTATTTT.

The J gene is TRBJ2-1, the V gene TRBV29-1; perhaps TRBD1 as D (6 bases). Germline lookup yields CDR1 SQVTM and CDR2 ANQGSEA. The CDR3 is 15 residues long. The V end lost 6 bases, the J end lost 4 bases, and 19 bases lay between the germline ends. Here the CDR3 reads CSVLPLGAGYNEQFF. DNA for the CDR3: TGCAGCGTCCTCCCGTTGGGGGCTGGGTACAATGAGCAGTTCTTC.

The CDR3 sequence is CASSLGGLAAVGNEQFF. DNA for the CDR3: TGTGCCAGCAGCTTGGGGGGACTAGCGGCAGTCGGGAATGAGCAGTTCTTC. This rearrangement joins TRBV5-4 to TRBJ2-1, with 11 bases aligning to TRBD2. The trim removed 0 bases at V and 7 bases at J, leaving 9 bases unmatched. The CDR3 is 17 residues long. Germline assignment: CDR1 SGHNT and CDR2 YYREEE (reference sequence). The whole variable domain, filled in from reference TRBV5-4 and TRBJ2-1, reads ETGVTQSPTHLIKTRGQQVTLRCSSQSGHNTVSWYQQALGQGPQFIFQYYREEENGRGNFPPRFSGLQFPNYSSELNVNALELDDSALYLCASSLGGLAAVGNEQFFGPGTRLTVL.

V and J are TRBV5-1 and TRBJ2-1, with 7 bases matching TRBD1. The CDR3 runs 14 residues. V shed 3 bases, J shed 8 bases, and the junction held 8 bases outside the gene matches. Looked up from germline, CDR1 is SGHRS and CDR2 is YFSETQ. The CDR3 sequence: CASSWKTGIDEQFF. CDR3 nucleotide sequence: TGCGCCAGCAGCTGGAAGACAGGGATAGATGAGCAGTTCTTC.

The chain's CDR3 is CSVADVEAFF. The CDR3 DNA follows: TGCAGCGTGGCGGACGTTGAAGCTTTCTTT. V usage is TRBV29-1 and J usage is TRBJ1-1; D is undetermined. The CDR3 totals 10 residues. Looked up from germline, CDR1 is SQVTM and CDR2 is ANQGSEA. Trimming took off 6 bases at V and 7 bases at J, with 9 bases between the two ends.

The J gene is TRBJ2-1, the V gene TRBV6-6, with 10 bases that match TRBD2. Germline CDR1 reads MNHNY; CDR2 reads SVGAGI (reference sequence). The CDR3 contains 16 residues. V lost 5 bases, J lost 6 bases, and 10 bases stayed unmatched. As DNA, the CDR3 is TGTGCCAGCAGTAGAGGACTAGCGGAGCGCCGCAATGAGCAGTTCTTC. This gives the protein CASSRGLAERRNEQFF.

The chain employs TRBV7-3 and TRBJ2-3, with D possibly matching TRBD2 (6 bases). Trimming took 2 bases from V and 1 from J, leaving 19 bases between them. The CDR3 sequence is 18 residues long. Germline V CDR1 and CDR2: SGHTA, FQGTGA. CDR3 amino acids: CASSLESRGSGGTDTQYF. The DNA of the CDR3 is TGTGCCAGCAGCTTAGAGTCACGGGGTAGCGGAGGCACAGATACGCAGTATTTT.

The CDR3 DNA is TGCGCCAGCAGCTTGGCCAGCAGCACAGATACGCAGTATTTT. Protein: CASSLASSTDTQYF. The chain uses TRBV5-1 and TRBJ2-3; D gene uncertain. Trimming took off 0 bases at V and 0 bases at J, with 5 bases between the two ends. Looked up from germline, CDR1 is SGHRS and CDR2 is YFSETQ. CDR3 length: 14 amino acids.

This chain links TRBV30 with TRBJ1-1; 7 bases are shared with TRBD1. This CDR3 contains 14 residues. CDR1 is GTSNPN and CDR2 is SVGIG in the germline V gene (reference sequence). The trim removed 5 bases at V and 3 bases at J, leaving 9 bases unmatched. As DNA, the CDR3 is TGTGCCTGGCTAGGGGCAGGGGGGTACACTGAAGCTTTCTTT. Its translation is CAWLGAGGYTEAFF.

This clone turned up a few times. This chain joins TRBV11-3 and TRBJ2-1; the match to TRBD2 covers 13 bases. The germline CDR1 and CDR2 sequences are SGHNT and YENEEA. The junction had 8 bases not matched to a gene; V was cut back by 4 bases and J by 8 bases. This CDR3 is 16 amino acids long. DNA for the CDR3: TGTGCCAGCAGCTACGGACTAGCGGGAGTTTGGGATGAGCAGTTCTTC. The encoded protein is CASSYGLAGVWDEQFF.

Notes on this clone: The sample holds other DNA sequences that translate to the same CDR3. The chain links TRBV6-5 to TRBJ2-7, with D hard to call. Trimming took 2 bases from V and 1 from J, leaving 9 bases between them. The CDR3 consists of 14 residues. Germline lookup yields CDR1 MNHEY and CDR2 SVGAGI. The CDR3 DNA reads TGTGCCAGCAGTTACGGGGTCGGTTCCTACGAGCAGTACTTC. Translation: CASSYGVGSYEQYF.

The V call is TRBV2, the J call TRBJ2-1; either TRBD1 or TRBD2 may supply D (5 bases each). With 4 bases removed from V and 4 bases from J, the gap between germline ends came to 14 bases. Germline CDR1 and CDR2: SNHLY and FYNNEI. The CDR3 length is 15 residues. CDR3 in amino acids: CASSVQGGGYNEQFF. DNA of the CDR3: TGTGCCAGCAGTGTTCAGGGTGGGGGATACAATGAGCAGTTCTTC.